The present T cell receptor beta chain was sequenced within a study of CD8+CD57+ T cells in acquired aplastic anemia. Study-wide background: When averaged, DNA from sorted CD4+ and CD8+ cells came to approximately 3.2 ug. Mean read depth for CD4+ cells from healthy donors was around 9.9 million. Study observations and caveats: Patients had roughly 31 CD8+ CDR3 sequences in common with controls (the shared set). The CD8+ Simpson's diversity of patients and controls was not significantly different.

The CDR3 extends over 14 residues, inclusive of both ends. Looked up from germline, CDR1 is ENHRY and CDR2 is SYGVKD. This clonotype is a singleton in its sample. No antigen is known for it. The conserved phenylalanine or tryptophan normally closing the CDR3 is absent here, so this likely arose from a read error. The DNA is omitted, as the CDR3 cannot be located on it reliably, and the CDR3 follows TCRdb's listing. Genomic DNA provided the template from which TCR beta VDJ and CDR3 profiles were obtained. TCRdb processed the reads anew with MiXCR; each CDR3 protein has one entry. The table includes fewer than 250,000 distinct CDR3 sequences, roughly 56% detected once.

Sequenced material: sorted CD4+, CD8+, or CD8+CD57+ T cells (not recorded which) from PBMCs. The chain is built from TRBV10-3 and TRBJ1-3. The TCR comes from a human donor in good health, serving as a control. The CDR3 sequence: CASRPGGPGNTICL.